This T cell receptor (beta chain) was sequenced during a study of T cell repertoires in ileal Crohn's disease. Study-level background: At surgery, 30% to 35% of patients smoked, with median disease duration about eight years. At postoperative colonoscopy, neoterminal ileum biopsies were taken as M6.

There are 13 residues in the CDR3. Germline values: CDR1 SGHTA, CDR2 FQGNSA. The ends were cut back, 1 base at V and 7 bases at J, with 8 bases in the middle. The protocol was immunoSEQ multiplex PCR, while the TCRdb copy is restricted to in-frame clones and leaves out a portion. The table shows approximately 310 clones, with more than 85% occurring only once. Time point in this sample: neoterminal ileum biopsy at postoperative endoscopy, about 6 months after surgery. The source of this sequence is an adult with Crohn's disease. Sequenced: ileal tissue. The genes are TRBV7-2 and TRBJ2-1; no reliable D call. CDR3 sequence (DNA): TGTGCCAGCAGCTTAGGACTTCCAAATGAGCAGTTCTTC. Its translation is CASSLGLPNEQFF.